This TCR beta chain was recovered during a study of human T cells and chemical hapten exposure. Study-wide background: For sensitization, 2% DPC was applied to an approximately 2 cm by approximately 2 cm patch of upper inner arm skin.

For the library, individual cDNA molecules each received unique molecular identifiers. In the study's own analysis: Sample TCR totals centred on a median of around 100,000, ranging about 20,000 to 700,000. TCRdb reprocessed the RACE reads with MiXCR, giving one entry per CDR3 protein. The authors' filters were not applied to this entry. The sample lists more than 55,000 distinct CDR3 sequences, around 11% seen once, with about 4% in the top ten. This clonotype came up many times. V was cut by 2 bases and J by 8 bases, with 17 bases left in between. Germline V CDR1 and CDR2: SGHTA, FQGNSA. CDR3 size: 15 residues. Stated time point: pre-sensitization, week 0. Specified treatment: therapeutic diphenylcyclopropenone sensitization with weekly scalp DPC.

The origin of this receptor is a middle-aged woman with alopecia areata. Some clones in this sample may be carry-over from other donors' samples. The sample here was whole blood, taken in connection with sensitization to the hapten diphenylcyclopropenone (DPC). This chain links TRBV7-2 with TRBJ2-3; a weak D match, TRBD1 (6 bases). The CDR3 here is CASSLLGNRGGTQYF. The DNA for the CDR3 is TGTGCCAGCAGCTTATTGGGAAACAGAGGGGGTACGCAGTATTTT.